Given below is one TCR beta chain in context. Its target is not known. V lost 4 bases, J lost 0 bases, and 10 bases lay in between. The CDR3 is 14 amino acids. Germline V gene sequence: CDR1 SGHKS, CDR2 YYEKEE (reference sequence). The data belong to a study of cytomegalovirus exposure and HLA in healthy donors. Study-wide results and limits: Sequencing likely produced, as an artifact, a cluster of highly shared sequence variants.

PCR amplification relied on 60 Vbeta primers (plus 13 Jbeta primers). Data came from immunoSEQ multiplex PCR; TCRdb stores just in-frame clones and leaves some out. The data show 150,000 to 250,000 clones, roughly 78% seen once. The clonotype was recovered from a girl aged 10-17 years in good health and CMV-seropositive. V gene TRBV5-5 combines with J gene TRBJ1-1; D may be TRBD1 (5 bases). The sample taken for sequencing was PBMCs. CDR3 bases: TGTGCCAGCAGCCAGACAGCTATGAACACTGAAGCTTTCTTT. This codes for CASSQTAMNTEAFF.